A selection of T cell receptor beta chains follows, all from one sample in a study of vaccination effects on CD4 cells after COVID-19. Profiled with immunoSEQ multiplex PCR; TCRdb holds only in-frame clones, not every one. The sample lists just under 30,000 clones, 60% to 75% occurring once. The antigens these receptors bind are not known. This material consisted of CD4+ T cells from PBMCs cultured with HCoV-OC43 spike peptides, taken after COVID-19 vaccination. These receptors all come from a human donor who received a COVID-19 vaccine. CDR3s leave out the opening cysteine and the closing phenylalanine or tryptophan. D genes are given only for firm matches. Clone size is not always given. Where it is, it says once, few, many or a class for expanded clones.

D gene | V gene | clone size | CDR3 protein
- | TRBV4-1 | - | ASSLKQGRDSEQY
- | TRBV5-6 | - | ASRQGNQPQH
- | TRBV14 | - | ASSQEGGNYGYT
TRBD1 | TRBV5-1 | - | ASTRTGNNEQF
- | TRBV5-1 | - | ASSTENTQY
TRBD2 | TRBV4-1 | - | ASSKGLADTGELF
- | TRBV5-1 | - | ASSSTFTSTDTQY
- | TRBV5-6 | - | ASSSPTKGGTDTQY
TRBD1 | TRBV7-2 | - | ASSQPDRGAYNSPLH
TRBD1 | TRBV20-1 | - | SASPLRQGEPYNSPLH
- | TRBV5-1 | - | ASRKDPGESYEQY
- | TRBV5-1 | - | ASSESSTNEKLF
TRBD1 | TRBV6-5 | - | ASSPDDRGVNTIY
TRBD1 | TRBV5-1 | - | ASSTLGTGGAFHGYT
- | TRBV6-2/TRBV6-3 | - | ASSYIDRGSSYEQY
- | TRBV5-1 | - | ASSLTDPGDTYTQY
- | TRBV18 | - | ASSPRDATNYGYT
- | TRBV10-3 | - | AILGGNTIY
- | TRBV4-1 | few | ASSPGWVDSYEQY
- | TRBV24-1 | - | ATSEERGVLNSPLH
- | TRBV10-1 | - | ASSEYSGRRDGNPGAKNIQY
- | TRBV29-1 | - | SVERTPDTEAF
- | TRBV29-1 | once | SVGWLDTQY
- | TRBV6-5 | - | ATFTLYTEAF
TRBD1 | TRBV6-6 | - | ASSRQGGGLDEKLF
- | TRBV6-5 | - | ASRRPGTASEAF
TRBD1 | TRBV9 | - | ASSDRTGSTKGNSPLH